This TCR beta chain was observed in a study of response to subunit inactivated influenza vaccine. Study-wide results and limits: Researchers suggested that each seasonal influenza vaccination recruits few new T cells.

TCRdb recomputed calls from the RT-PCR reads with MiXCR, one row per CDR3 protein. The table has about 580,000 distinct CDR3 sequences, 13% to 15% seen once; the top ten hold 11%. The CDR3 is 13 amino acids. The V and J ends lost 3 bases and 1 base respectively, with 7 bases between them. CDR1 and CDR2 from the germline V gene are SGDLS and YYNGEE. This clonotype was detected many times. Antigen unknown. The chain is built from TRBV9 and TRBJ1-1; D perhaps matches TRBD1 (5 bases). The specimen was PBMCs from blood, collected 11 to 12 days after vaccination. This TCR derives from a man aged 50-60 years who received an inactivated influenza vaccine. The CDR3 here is CASSGDRNTEAFF. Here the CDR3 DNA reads TGTGCCAGCAGCGGCGACAGGAACACTGAAGCTTTCTTT. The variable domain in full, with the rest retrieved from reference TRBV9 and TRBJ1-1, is DSGVTQTPKHLITATGQRVTLRCSPRSGDLSVYWYQQSLDQGLQFLIQYYNGEERAKGNILERFSAQQFPDLHSELNLSSLELGDSALYFCASSGDRNTEAFFGQGTRLTVV.